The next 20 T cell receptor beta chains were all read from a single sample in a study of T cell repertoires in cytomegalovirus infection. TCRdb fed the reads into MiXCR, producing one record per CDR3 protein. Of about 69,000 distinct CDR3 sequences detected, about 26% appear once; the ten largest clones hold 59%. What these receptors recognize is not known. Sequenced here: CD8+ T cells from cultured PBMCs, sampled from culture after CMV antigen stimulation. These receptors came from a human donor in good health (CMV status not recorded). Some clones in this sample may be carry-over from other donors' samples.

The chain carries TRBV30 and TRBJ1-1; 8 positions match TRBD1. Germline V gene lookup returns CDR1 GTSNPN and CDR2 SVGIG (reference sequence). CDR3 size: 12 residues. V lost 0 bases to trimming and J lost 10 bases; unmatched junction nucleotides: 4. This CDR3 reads CAWSVQDRVAFF. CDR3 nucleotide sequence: TGTGCCTGGAGTGTACAGGACAGGGTAGCTTTCTTT.

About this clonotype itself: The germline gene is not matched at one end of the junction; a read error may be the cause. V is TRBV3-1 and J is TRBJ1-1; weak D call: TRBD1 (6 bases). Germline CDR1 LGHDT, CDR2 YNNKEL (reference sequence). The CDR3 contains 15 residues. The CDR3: CAGSLNLQGRTEAFF. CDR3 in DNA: TGTGCCGGCAGCCTCAACCTACAGGGTCGGACTGAAGCTTTCTTT.

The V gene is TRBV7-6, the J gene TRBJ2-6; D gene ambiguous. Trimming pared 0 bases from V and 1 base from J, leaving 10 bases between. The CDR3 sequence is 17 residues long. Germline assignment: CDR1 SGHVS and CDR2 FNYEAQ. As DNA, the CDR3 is TGTGCCAGCAGCTTAGCGTCGTCGTTTTCTGGGGCCAACGTCCTGACTTTC. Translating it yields CASSLASSFSGANVLTF.

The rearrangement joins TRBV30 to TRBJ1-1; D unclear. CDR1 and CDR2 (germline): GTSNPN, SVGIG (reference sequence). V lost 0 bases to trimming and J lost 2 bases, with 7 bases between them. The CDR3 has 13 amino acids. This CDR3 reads CAWSVLGNTEAFF. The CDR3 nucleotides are TGTGCCTGGAGTGTTTTGGGAAACACTGAAGCTTTCTTT.

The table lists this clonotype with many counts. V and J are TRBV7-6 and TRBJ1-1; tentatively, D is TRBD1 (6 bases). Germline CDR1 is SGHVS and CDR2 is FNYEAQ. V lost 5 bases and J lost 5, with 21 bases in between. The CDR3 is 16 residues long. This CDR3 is CASSGGGVVEGTEAFF. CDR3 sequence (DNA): TGTGCCAGCAGCGGAGGGGGGGTCGTCGAGGGGACTGAAGCTTTCTTT.

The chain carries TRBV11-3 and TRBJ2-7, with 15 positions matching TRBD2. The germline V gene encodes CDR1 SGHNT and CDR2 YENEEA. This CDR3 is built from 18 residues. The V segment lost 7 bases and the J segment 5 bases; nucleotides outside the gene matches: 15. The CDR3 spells CASTLGVGLAGGYDEQYF. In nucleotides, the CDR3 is TGTGCCAGCACCCTCGGTGTGGGACTAGCGGGGGGATATGACGAGCAGTACTTC.

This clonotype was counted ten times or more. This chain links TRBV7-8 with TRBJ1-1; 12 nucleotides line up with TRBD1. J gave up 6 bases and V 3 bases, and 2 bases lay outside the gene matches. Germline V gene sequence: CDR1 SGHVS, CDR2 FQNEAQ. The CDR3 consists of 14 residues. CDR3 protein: CASSLGQGAAEAFF. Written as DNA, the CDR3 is TGTGCCAGCAGCTTGGGACAGGGGGCGGCTGAAGCTTTCTTT.

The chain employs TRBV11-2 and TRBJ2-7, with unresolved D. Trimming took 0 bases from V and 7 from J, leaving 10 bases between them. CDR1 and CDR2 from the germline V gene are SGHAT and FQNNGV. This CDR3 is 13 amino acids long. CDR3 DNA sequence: TGTGCCAGCAGCTTAGATCTGTCGATTGAGCAGTACTTC. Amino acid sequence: CASSLDLSIEQYF.

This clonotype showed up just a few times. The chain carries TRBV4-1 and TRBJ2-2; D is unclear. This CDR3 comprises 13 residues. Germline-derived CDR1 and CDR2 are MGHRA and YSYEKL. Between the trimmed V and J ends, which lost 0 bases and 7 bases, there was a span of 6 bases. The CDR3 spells CASSQDTGGELFF. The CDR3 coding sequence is TGCGCCAGCAGCCAAGATACGGGCGGGGAGCTGTTTTTT.

The CDR3 loop reads CASSFSLYEQYF. The CDR3 DNA reads as TGTGCCAGCAGCTTCTCATTATACGAGCAGTACTTC. The chain uses TRBV7-6 and TRBJ2-7, with unresolved D. V lost 3 bases, J lost 4 bases, and 7 bases lay in between. This CDR3 is 12 amino acids long. Germline CDR1 reads SGHVS; CDR2 reads FNYEAQ.

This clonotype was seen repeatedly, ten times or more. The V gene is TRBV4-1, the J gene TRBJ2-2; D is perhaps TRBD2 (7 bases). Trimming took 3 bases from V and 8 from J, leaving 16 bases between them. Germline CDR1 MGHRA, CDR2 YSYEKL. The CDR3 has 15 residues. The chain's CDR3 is CASSHLEGGGGELFF. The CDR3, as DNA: TGCGCCAGCAGCCACTTAGAGGGGGGGGGTGGGGAGCTGTTTTTT.

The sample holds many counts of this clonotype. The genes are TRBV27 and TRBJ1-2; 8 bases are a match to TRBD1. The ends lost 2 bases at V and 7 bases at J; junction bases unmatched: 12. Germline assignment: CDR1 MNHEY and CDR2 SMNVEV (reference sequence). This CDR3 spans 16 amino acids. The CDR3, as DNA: TGTGCCAGCAGTTTAACGATTGGACAGGGTGATTCTGGCTACACCTTC. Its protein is CASSLTIGQGDSGYTF.

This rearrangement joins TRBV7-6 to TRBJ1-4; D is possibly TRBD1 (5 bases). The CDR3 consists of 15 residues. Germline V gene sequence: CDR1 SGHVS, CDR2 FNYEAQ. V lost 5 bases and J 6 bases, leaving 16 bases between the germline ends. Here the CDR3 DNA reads TGTGCCAGCAGCCCGGGGGGGTTGACAGATGAAAAACTGTTTTTT. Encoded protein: CASSPGGLTDEKLFF.

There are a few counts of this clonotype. DNA of the CDR3: TGTGCCACTGATGACAGGGGAAGCTCACCCCTCCACTTT. It specifies CATDDRGSSPLHF. The rearrangement links TRBV19 to TRBJ1-6, with 8 bases aligning to TRBD1. Per the germline V gene, CDR1 is LNHDA and CDR2 is SQIVND (reference sequence). The CDR3 has 13 residues. The V segment lost 10 bases and the J segment 10 bases; nucleotides outside the gene matches: 9.

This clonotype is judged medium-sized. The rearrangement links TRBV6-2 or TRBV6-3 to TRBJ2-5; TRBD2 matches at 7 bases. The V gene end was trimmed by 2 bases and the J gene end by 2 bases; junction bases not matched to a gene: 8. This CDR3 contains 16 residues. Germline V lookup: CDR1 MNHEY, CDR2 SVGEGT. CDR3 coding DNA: TGTGCCAGCAGTTACGGACTAGTCACCGAACAAGAGACCCAGTACTTC. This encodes CASSYGLVTEQETQYF.

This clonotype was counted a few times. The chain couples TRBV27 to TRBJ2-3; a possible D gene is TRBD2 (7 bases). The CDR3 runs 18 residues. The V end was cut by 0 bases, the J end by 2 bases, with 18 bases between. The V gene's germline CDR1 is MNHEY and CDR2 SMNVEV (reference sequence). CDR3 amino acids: CASSLSGGGGQVTDTQYF. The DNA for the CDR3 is TGTGCCAGCAGTTTATCAGGTGGGGGGGGACAAGTCACAGATACGCAGTATTTT.

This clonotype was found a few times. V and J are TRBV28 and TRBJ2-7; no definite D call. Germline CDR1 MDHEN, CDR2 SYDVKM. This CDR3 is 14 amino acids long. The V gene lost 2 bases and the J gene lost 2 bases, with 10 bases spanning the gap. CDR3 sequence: CASSLGPVAYEQYF. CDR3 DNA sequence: TGTGCCAGCAGTTTAGGGCCGGTAGCCTACGAGCAGTACTTC.

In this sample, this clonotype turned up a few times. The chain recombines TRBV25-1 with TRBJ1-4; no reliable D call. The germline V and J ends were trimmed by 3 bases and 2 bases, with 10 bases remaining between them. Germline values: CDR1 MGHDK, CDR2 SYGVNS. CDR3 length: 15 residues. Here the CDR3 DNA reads TGTGCCAGCAGTGATCTAAGGACTACTAATGAAAAACTGTTTTTT. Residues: CASSDLRTTNEKLFF. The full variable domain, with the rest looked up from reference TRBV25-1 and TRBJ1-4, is EADIYQTPRYLVIGTGKKITLECSQTMGHDKMYWYQQDPGMELHLIHYSYGVNSTEKGDLSSESTVSRIRTEHFPLTLESARPSHTSQYLCASSDLRTTNEKLFFGSGTQLSVL.

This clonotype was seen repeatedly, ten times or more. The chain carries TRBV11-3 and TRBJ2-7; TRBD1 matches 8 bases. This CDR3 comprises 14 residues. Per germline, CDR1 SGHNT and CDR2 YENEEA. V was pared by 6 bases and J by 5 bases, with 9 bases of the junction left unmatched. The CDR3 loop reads CASRPGGRANEQYF. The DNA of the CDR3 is TGTGCCAGCAGGCCAGGGGGCAGGGCCAACGAGCAGTACTTC.

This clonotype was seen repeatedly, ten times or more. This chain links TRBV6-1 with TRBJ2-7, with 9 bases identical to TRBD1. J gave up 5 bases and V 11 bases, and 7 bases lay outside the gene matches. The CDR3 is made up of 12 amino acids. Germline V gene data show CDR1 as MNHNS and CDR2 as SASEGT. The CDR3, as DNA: TGTGCCGCGGGACAGGGTTCCAACGAGCAGTACTTC. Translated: CAAGQGSNEQYF.